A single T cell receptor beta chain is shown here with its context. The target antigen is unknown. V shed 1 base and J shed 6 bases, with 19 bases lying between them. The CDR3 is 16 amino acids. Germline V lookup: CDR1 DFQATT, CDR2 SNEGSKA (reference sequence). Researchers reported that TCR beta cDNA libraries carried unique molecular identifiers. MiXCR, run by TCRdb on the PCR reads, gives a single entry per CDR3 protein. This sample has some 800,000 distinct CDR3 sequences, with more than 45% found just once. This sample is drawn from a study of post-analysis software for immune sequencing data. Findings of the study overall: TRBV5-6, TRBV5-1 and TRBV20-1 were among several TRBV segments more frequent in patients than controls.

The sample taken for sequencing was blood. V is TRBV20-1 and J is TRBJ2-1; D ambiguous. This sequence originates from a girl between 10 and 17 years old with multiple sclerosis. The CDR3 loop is CSARGGEWRSRNEQFF. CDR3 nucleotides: TGCAGTGCTAGAGGTGGGGAATGGCGGAGCCGCAATGAGCAGTTCTTC.